The 16 T cell receptor beta chains reported below all come from one sample, sequenced in a study of blood T cell repertoires in COVID-19. The table came from immunoSEQ multiplex PCR; TCRdb's copy has only in-frame clones and leaves some out. The sample consists of about 7,500 clones, about 73% of them appearing once. Sequenced material: peripheral blood. These receptors all stem from a human donor in a cohort sampled during active COVID-19.

The CDR3 DNA sequence: TGTGCCACCAGCAGAGGGGACAGGAACCTCTATGGCTACACCTTC. Amino acids: CATSRGDRNLYGYTF. The V and J genes are TRBV15 and TRBJ1-2; 8 bases match TRBD1. The CDR3 runs to 15 residues. Germline loops: CDR1 LNHNV, CDR2 YYDKDF (reference sequence). The V segment lost 1 base and the J segment 4 bases; nucleotides outside the gene matches: 5. Looking up the rest from reference TRBV15 and TRBJ1-2 gives the full variable domain: DAMVIQNPRYQVTQFGKPVTLSCSQTLNHNVMYWYQQKSSQAPKLLFHYYDKDFNNEADTPDNFQSRRPNTSFCFLDIRSPGLGDTAMYLCATSRGDRNLYGYTFGSGTRLTVV.

This rearrangement joins TRBV28 to TRBJ2-5; 12 positions match TRBD2. The CDR3 totals 16 residues. The ends lost 3 bases at V and 4 bases at J; junction bases unmatched: 6. The germline CDR1 and CDR2 sequences are MDHEN and SYDVKM. The CDR3 coding sequence is TGTGCCAGCAGTTTTCTAGAGACTAGCGGGAGAGAGACCCAGTACTTC. Translating gives CASSFLETSGRETQYF.

The V and J genes are TRBV28 and TRBJ2-7, with 7 bases matching TRBD1. The V segment lost 5 bases and the J segment 0 bases; nucleotides outside the gene matches: 4. Germline lookup yields CDR1 MDHEN and CDR2 SYDVKM. The CDR3 covers 14 residues. CDR3 nucleotide sequence: TGTGCCAGCAGTGACAGGGACAGCTCCTACGAGCAGTACTTC. The encoded protein is CASSDRDSSYEQYF.

This clone has a handful of counts. The junction departs from the called germline gene at one end, perhaps through a read error. The chain uses TRBV15 and TRBJ2-1; 8 positions agree with TRBD2. Germline V gene data show CDR1 as LNHNV and CDR2 as YYDKDF (reference sequence). The CDR3 runs 20 residues. The CDR3 loop is CATRRAGASGPKSSYNEQFF. In nucleotides, the CDR3 is TGTGCCACCAGAAGAGCAGGGGCTAGCGGGCCTAAAAGCTCCTACAATGAGCAGTTCTTC.

This chain connects TRBV6-5 to TRBJ2-3, with 10 bases lining up with TRBD1. This CDR3 is built from 14 residues. The V gene's germline CDR1 is MNHEY and CDR2 SVGAGI. Trimming removed 8 bases from V and 5 bases from J; junction bases left unmatched: 7. CDR3 sequence: CASGTGQGEDTQYF. For the CDR3, the DNA is TGTGCCAGCGGGACTGGACAGGGGGAAGATACGCAGTATTTT.

This rearrangement joins TRBV28 to TRBJ1-1; possible D gene TRBD1, 5 bases. This CDR3 region has 14 residues. CDR1 is MDHEN and CDR2 is SYDVKM in the germline V gene. The V and J ends lost 5 bases and 5 bases respectively, with 15 bases between them. The CDR3: CASSPRVGGTEAFF. DNA of the CDR3: TGTGCCAGCAGTCCCAGGGTAGGAGGGACTGAAGCTTTCTTT.

The sample holds one count of this clone. The chain's CDR3 is CASSLLLAGPYEQYF. CDR3 nucleotide sequence: TGTGCCAGCAGTTTATTACTAGCGGGACCCTACGAGCAGTACTTC. V usage is TRBV28 and J usage is TRBJ2-7; 10 nucleotides line up with TRBD2. Trimming at V came to 1 base and at J to 2 bases, leaving 2 bases not matched to a gene. CDR1 MDHEN and CDR2 SYDVKM come from the germline V gene. This CDR3 spans 15 amino acids.

The sample holds a few counts of this clone. This rearrangement joins TRBV6-5 to TRBJ1-5; a possible D gene is TRBD1 (5 bases). Trimming left V 7 bases short and J 0 bases short, with 13 bases between. This CDR3 is 15 amino acids long. Germline CDR1 MNHEY, CDR2 SVGAGI. DNA of the CDR3: TGTGCCAGCAAACTCAGGGCTTATAGCAATCAGCCCCAGCATTTT. Its translation: CASKLRAYSNQPQHF.

The rearrangement joins TRBV29-1 to TRBJ2-6; possibly TRBD2 for D (6 bases). V was clipped by 5 bases and J by 6 bases, with 14 bases between them. The CDR3 sequence is 14 residues long. The germline V gene encodes CDR1 SQVTM and CDR2 ANQGSEA. CDR3 DNA: TGCAGCGTTCAGGCCAGGGAGGCGGCCAACGTCCTGACTTTC. Translated: CSVQAREAANVLTF. The full variable domain, rest sourced from reference TRBV29-1 and TRBJ2-6, is SAVISQKPSRDICQRGTSLTIQCQVDSQVTMMFWYRQQPGQSLTLIATANQGSEATYESGFVIDKFPISRPNLTFSTLTVSNMSPEDSSIYLCSVQAREAANVLTFGAGSRLTVL.

The rearrangement joins TRBV5-5 to TRBJ1-1; D may be TRBD1 (5 bases). V lost 4 bases to trimming and J lost 7 bases, with 23 bases between them. CDR1 and CDR2 from the germline V gene are SGHKS and YYEKEE (reference sequence). This CDR3 has 16 amino acids. The CDR3 sequence is CASSPFLNEGEGEAFF. As DNA, the CDR3 is TGTGCCAGCAGCCCATTCTTAAATGAAGGGGAGGGTGAAGCTTTCTTT.

V is TRBV5-4 and J is TRBJ1-2; D call uncertain. Trimming took 0 bases from V and 8 from J, leaving 8 bases between them. CDR1 is SGHNT and CDR2 is YYREEE in the germline V gene (reference sequence). The CDR3 length is 12 residues. This CDR3 reads CASSLAGGGYTF. CDR3 nucleotide sequence: TGTGCCAGCAGCTTGGCGGGAGGGGGCTACACCTTC.

This chain links TRBV11-2 with TRBJ2-5, with TRBD2 identical over 14 bases. The CDR3 consists of 19 residues. The J segment lost 3 bases and the V segment lost 5 bases, leaving 14 bases of the junction unmatched. The germline CDR1 and CDR2 sequences are SGHAT and FQNNGV. The DNA for the CDR3 is TGTGCCAGCAGCCCTGGGGGGACTAGCGGGAGAAGAGGAAAAGAGACCCAGTACTTC. This sequence encodes CASSPGGTSGRRGKETQYF.

The chain carries TRBV14 and TRBJ2-2; TRBD2 might be the D (7 bases). Germline V gene sequence: CDR1 SGHDN, CDR2 FVKESK. This CDR3 spans 16 amino acids. The V and J ends lost 4 bases and 7 bases respectively, with 19 bases between them. CDR3 in amino acids: CASSPRVRGPDGELFF. The CDR3 DNA reads as TGTGCCAGCAGCCCTCGCGTGCGGGGGCCGGACGGGGAGCTGTTTTTT.

The CDR3 spells CASSISTGQETQYF. For the CDR3, the DNA is TGTGCCAGTAGTATTTCCACTGGCCAAGAGACCCAGTACTTC. V usage is TRBV19 and J usage is TRBJ2-5; D gene ambiguous. This CDR3 is built from 14 residues. Trimming removed 3 bases from V and 1 base from J, with 9 bases in between. Per the germline V gene, CDR1 is LNHDA and CDR2 is SQIVND (reference sequence). The variable domain in full, completed from reference TRBV19 and TRBJ2-5, reads DGGITQSPKYLFRKEGQNVTLSCEQNLNHDAMYWYRQDPGQGLRLIYYSQIVNDFQKGDIAEGYSVSREKKESFPLTVTSAQKNPTAFYLCASSISTGQETQYFGPGTRLLVL.

This clone showed up just once. V and J are TRBV6-5 and TRBJ1-1; no clear D gene. The CDR3 extends over 13 amino acids. Trimming removed 5 bases from V and 0 bases from J, with 7 bases in between. CDR1 is MNHEY and CDR2 is SVGAGI in the germline V gene. CDR3 region: CASSRHLNTEAFF. CDR3 nucleotides: TGTGCCAGCAGTAGACATCTGAACACTGAAGCTTTCTTT.

The chain carries TRBV5-1 and TRBJ2-7; 9 nucleotides match TRBD1. The V segment lost 4 bases and the J segment 4 bases; nucleotides outside the gene matches: 6. Germline V lookup: CDR1 SGHRS, CDR2 YFSETQ. This CDR3 is built from 14 residues. The CDR3 coding sequence is TGCGCCAGCAGCCAGGACAGGGGTTCATACGAGCAGTACTTC. Amino acids: CASSQDRGSYEQYF.